The clone carrying this T cell receptor beta chain was counted ten times or more. Together with a sample-barcoded 5' primer, a J-beta primer mix was included in a second PCR lasting 7 to 11 cycles. TCRdb passed the 5' RACE reads through MiXCR, listing each CDR3 protein once. Of 1,300,000 or so distinct CDR3 sequences detected, 55% to 75% appear once; the ten largest clones hold 6.5% to 8.5%. V lost 0 bases to trimming and J lost 5 bases, with 14 bases between them. CDR3 length: 15 residues. The germline gives CDR1 SGHRS, CDR2 YFSETQ. This entry is derived from a study of blood T cells in healthy people across ages.

The receptor comes from a man aged 18 to 29 in good health. The J gene is TRBJ2-5, the V gene TRBV5-1; D is unclear. The source material was blood. DNA for the CDR3: TGCGCCAGCAGCTTGGGTGGGTACGGAACCGAGACCCAGTACTTC. Its translation: CASSLGGYGTETQYF.